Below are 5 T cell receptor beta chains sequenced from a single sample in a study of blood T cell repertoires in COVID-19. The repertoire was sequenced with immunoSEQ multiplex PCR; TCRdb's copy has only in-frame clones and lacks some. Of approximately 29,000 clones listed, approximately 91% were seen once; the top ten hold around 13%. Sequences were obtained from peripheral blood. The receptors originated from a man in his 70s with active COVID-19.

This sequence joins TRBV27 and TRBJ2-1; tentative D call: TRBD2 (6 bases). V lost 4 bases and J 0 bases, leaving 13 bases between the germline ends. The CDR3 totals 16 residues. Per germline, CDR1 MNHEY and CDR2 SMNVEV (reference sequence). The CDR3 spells CASSSPWRGSYNEQFF. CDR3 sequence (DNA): TGTGCCAGCAGTTCCCCCTGGCGGGGCTCCTACAATGAGCAGTTCTTC.

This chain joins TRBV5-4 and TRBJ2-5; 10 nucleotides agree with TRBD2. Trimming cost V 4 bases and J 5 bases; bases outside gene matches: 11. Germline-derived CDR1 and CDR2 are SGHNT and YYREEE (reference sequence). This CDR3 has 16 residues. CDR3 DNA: TGTGCCAGCAGCGTGGGACTAGCGCAAACAGGGGAGACCCAGTACTTC. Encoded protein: CASSVGLAQTGETQYF.

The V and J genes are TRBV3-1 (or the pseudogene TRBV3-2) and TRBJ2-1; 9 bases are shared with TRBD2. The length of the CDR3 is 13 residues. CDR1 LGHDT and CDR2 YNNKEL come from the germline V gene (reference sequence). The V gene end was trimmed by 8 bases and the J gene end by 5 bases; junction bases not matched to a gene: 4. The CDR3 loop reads CASGLAINNEQFF. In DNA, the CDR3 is TGTGCCAGCGGACTAGCGATAAACAATGAGCAGTTCTTC.

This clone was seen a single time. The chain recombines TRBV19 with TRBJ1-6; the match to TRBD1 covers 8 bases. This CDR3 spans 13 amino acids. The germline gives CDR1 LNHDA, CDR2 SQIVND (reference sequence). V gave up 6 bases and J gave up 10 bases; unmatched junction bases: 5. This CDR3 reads CASRDREDSPLHF. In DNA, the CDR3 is TGTGCCAGTAGGGACAGGGAGGACTCACCCCTCCACTTT.

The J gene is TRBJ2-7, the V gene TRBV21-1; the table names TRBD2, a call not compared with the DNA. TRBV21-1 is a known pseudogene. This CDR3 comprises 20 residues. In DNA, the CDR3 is TGTGCCAGCAGCACTCCCATGACTAGCGGGAAATACCTAGCAACCTACGAGCAGTACTTC. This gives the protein CASSTPMTSGKYLATYEQYF.